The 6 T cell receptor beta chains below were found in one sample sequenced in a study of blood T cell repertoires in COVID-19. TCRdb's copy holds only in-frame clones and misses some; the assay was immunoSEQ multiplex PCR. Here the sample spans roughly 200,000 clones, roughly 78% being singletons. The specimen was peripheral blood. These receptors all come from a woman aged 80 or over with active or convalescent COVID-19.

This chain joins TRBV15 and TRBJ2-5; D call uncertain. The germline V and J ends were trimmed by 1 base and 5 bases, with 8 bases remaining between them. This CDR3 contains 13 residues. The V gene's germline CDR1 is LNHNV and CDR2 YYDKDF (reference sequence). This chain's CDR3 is CATSRANTETQYF. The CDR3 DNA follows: TGTGCCACCAGCAGAGCCAACACCGAGACCCAGTACTTC.

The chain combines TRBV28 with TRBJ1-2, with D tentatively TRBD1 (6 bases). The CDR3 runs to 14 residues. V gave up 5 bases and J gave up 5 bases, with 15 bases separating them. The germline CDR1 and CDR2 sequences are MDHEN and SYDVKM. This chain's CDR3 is CASSMGGARYGYTF. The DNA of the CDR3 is TGTGCCAGCAGTATGGGGGGGGCGAGGTATGGCTACACCTTC.

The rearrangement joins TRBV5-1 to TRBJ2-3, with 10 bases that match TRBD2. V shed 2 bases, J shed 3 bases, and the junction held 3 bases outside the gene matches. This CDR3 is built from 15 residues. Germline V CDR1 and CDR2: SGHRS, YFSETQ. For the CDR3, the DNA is TGCGCCAGCAGCTTCTCACTAGCGGGGACAGATACGCAGTATTTT. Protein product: CASSFSLAGTDTQYF.

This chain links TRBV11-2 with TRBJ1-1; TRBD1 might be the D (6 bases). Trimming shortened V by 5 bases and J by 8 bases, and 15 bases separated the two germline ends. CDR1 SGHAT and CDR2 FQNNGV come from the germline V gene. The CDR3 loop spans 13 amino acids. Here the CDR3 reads CASSPSGGPEAFF. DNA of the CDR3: TGTGCCAGCAGCCCTAGCGGGGGGCCGGAAGCTTTCTTT. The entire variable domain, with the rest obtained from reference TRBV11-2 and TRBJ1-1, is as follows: EAGVAQSPRYKIIEKRQSVAFWCNPISGHATLYWYQQILGQGPKLLIQFQNNGVVDDSQLPKDRFSAERLKGVDSTLKIQPAKLEDSAVYLCASSPSGGPEAFFGQGTRLTVV.

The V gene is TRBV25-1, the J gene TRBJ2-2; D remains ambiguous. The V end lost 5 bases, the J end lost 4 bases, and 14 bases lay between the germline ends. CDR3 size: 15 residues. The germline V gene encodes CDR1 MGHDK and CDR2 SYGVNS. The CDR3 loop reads CASSPIYGGTGELFF. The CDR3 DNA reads TGTGCCAGCAGTCCGATATACGGTGGCACCGGGGAGCTGTTTTTT.

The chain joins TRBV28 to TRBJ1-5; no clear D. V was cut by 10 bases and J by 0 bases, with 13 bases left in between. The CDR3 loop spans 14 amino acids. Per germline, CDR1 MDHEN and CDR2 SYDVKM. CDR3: CATGKHSSNQPQHF. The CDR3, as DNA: TGTGCCACCGGAAAGCACAGTAGCAATCAGCCCCAGCATTTT.